Listed here is a single T cell receptor (beta chain). This entry belongs to a study of Ad26.COV2.S vaccination and SARS-CoV-2 variants. Germline values: CDR1 KGHDR, CDR2 SFDVKD. The CDR3 spans 16 residues. V was pared by 4 bases and J by 4 bases, with 16 bases between. Repertoires were generated with immunoSEQ multiplex PCR, while TCRdb's copy carries only in-frame clones and drops some. Among about 380,000 clones listed, about four fifths were seen once. Treatment reported: over 15 received Ad26.COV2.S at low or high dose, single or two shots; roughly five received placebo; per-sample allocation not given. Repertoires come from day 63 after the first vaccine or placebo injection. An Ad26 vector expressing Wuhan-strain SARS-CoV-2 spike constituted the vaccine.

Sample: peripheral blood, taken in a trial of Ad26.COV2.S vaccine versus placebo. The chain uses TRBV24-1 and TRBJ1-3; D is ambiguous. The sequence was obtained from a person between 18 and 60 years old who received the Ad26.COV2.S COVID-19 vaccine or a placebo. In DNA form, the CDR3 reads TGTGCCACCAGTGACCCCGGACCGGAGGGAGGAAACACCATATATTTT. Amino acids: CATSDPGPEGGNTIYF.